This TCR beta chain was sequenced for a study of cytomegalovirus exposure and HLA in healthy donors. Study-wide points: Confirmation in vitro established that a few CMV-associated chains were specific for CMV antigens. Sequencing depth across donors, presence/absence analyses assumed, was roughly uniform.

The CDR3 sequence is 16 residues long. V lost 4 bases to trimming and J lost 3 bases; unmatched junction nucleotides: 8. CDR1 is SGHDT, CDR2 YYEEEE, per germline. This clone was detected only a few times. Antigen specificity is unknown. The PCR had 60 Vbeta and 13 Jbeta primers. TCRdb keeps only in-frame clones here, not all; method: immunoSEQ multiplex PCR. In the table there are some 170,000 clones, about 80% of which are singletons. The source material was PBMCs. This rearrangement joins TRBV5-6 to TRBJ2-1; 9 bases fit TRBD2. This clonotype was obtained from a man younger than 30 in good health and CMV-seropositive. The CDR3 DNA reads TGTGCCAGCAGCGAAGACATAGCGGGAGACTACAATGAGCAGTTCTTC. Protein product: CASSEDIAGDYNEQFF.